The 18 T cell receptor beta chains below all came from one sample that was sequenced in a study of blood T cell repertoires in COVID-19. Libraries were prepared by immunoSEQ multiplex PCR; TCRdb keeps only in-frame clonotypes and omits some of them. Here the sample spans fewer than 250,000 clones, 88% being singletons. The sample taken for sequencing was peripheral blood. These receptors were obtained from a man between 65 and 85 years old with acute or convalescent COVID-19.

V is TRBV9 and J is TRBJ1-1, with D unresolved. V gave up 4 bases and J gave up 1 base, with 8 bases separating them. The germline gives CDR1 SGDLS, CDR2 YYNGEE. CDR3 length: 13 amino acids. The CDR3 is CASSPRGNTEAFF. The DNA for the CDR3 is TGTGCCAGCAGCCCCCGCGGGAACACTGAAGCTTTCTTT.

This rearrangement joins TRBV1 to TRBJ1-2. TRBV1 is noted as a pseudogene. This CDR3 has 13 amino acids. This CDR3 is CTSSQIANYGYTF. The CDR3 bases are TGCACCAGCAGTCAAATAGCTAACTATGGCTACACCTTC.

This chain links TRBV28 with TRBJ1-3; 7 bases are shared with TRBD1. Trimming took 8 bases from V and 2 from J; bases not matched to a gene: 9. CDR1 is MDHEN, CDR2 SYDVKM, per germline. The CDR3 loop spans 15 amino acids. In DNA, the CDR3 is TGTGCCAGCTCGTCAGGGGGAATTACTGGAAACACCATATATTTT. As protein: CASSSGGITGNTIYF.

The V gene is TRBV19, the J gene TRBJ1-5; 12 bases are a match to TRBD1. V trimming: 4 bases; J trimming: 6 bases; junction bases outside the gene matches: 7. This CDR3 has 16 amino acids. The V gene's germline CDR1 is LNHDA and CDR2 SQIVND (reference sequence). The CDR3 protein is CASSTTGTGGSQPQHF. The CDR3 nucleotides are TGTGCCAGTAGTACTACCGGGACAGGGGGCAGTCAGCCCCAGCATTTT.

V and J are TRBV27 and TRBJ2-1, with TRBD1 matching over 7 bases. Germline-derived CDR1 and CDR2 are MNHEY and SMNVEV (reference sequence). V shed 2 bases, J shed 5 bases, and the junction held 12 bases outside the gene matches. CDR3 length: 17 residues. As DNA, the CDR3 is TGTGCCAGCAGTTTAGGGAACAGGGGTAATCGGAACAATGAGCAGTTCTTC. Its translation: CASSLGNRGNRNNEQFF.

The chain is built from TRBV4-3 and TRBJ2-7; 9 nucleotides agree with TRBD1. Germline V CDR1 and CDR2: LGHNA, YSLEER. The CDR3 has 18 residues. V dropped 5 bases and J dropped 2; count of bases not matched to a gene: 16. The CDR3 sequence is CASSYQPHGTGTTYEQYF. The CDR3 DNA is TGCGCCAGCAGCTATCAGCCCCATGGGACAGGGACAACCTACGAGCAGTACTTC.

The rearrangement links TRBV11-2 to TRBJ2-1; 9 bases fit TRBD1. The CDR3 is 15 amino acids. V shed 1 base and J 4 bases; nucleotides not matched to a gene: 2. Germline loops: CDR1 SGHAT, CDR2 FQNNGV. The CDR3 is CASSLGDRDYNEQFF. CDR3 in DNA: TGTGCCAGCAGCTTAGGGGACAGGGATTACAATGAGCAGTTCTTC.

The chain recombines TRBV7-3 with TRBJ1-6; 9 positions agree with TRBD1. The length of the CDR3 is 14 residues. The V segment lost 3 bases and the J segment 13 bases; nucleotides outside the gene matches: 7. CDR1 SGHTA and CDR2 FQGTGA come from the germline V gene. The CDR3 DNA is TGTGCCAGCAGCTTTCACGGACAGGGGACCCCCCTCCACTTT. Translating gives CASSFHGQGTPLHF.

In this sample, this clone turned up once. The V call is TRBV7-9, the J call TRBJ2-1; possible D gene TRBD1, 6 bases. The CDR3 is made up of 13 amino acids. The germline V and J ends were trimmed by 5 bases and 6 bases, with 11 bases remaining between them. Germline lookup yields CDR1 SEHNR and CDR2 FQNEAQ (reference sequence). CDR3 loop: CASSGGEGNEQFF. In DNA form, the CDR3 reads TGTGCCAGCAGCGGGGGCGAGGGCAATGAGCAGTTCTTC.

The chain recombines TRBV6-5 with TRBJ2-3; weak D call: TRBD2 (6 bases). The CDR3 sequence is 13 residues long. Germline V gene lookup returns CDR1 MNHEY and CDR2 SVGAGI. V gave up 6 bases and J gave up 3 bases, with 10 bases separating them. The CDR3, as DNA: TGTGCCAGCAGACGGGACTTAACAGATACGCAGTATTTT. Translating it yields CASRRDLTDTQYF.

The chain combines TRBV6-5 with TRBJ1-1; the match to TRBD1 covers 8 bases. With V trimmed by 6 bases and J by 6 bases, 12 bases remained unmatched. The germline V gene has CDR1 MNHEY and CDR2 SVGAGI. The CDR3 sequence is 15 residues long. The CDR3 nucleotides are TGTGCCAGCAGCCGTGGACAGGGAGGTTTGGCTGAAGCTTTCTTT. Amino acid sequence: CASSRGQGGLAEAFF.

The V and J genes are TRBV10-3 and TRBJ2-3; the D gene is possibly TRBD1 (5 bases). The CDR3 has 17 residues. V was clipped by 6 bases and J by 0 bases, with 19 bases between them. Per germline, CDR1 ENHRY and CDR2 SYGVKD. The CDR3 sequence: CAIRTDNVPYSTDTQYF. The DNA for the CDR3 is TGTGCCATCAGGACGGACAACGTTCCCTACAGCACAGATACGCAGTATTTT.

This clone occurred a few times. The CDR3 spells CASSLDRKYSGANVLTF. The CDR3 DNA sequence: TGTGCCAGCAGCTTAGACAGGAAATACTCTGGGGCCAACGTCCTGACTTTC. The rearrangement uses TRBV11-3 and TRBJ2-6; D uncertain. The CDR3 has 17 residues. Germline CDR1 SGHNT, CDR2 YENEEA. Trimming stripped 0 bases from V and 0 bases from J, with 9 bases between.

The chain is built from TRBV10-1 and TRBJ1-5; 8 bases are a match to TRBD1. This CDR3 has 13 amino acids. Germline lookup yields CDR1 WNHNN and CDR2 SYGVQD (reference sequence). V lost 5 bases, J lost 7 bases, and 4 bases stayed unmatched. CDR3 nucleotide sequence: TGCGCCAGCAGTCTTCAGGGGGCGCAGCCCCAGCATTTT. Its translation: CASSLQGAQPQHF.

This sequence joins TRBV18 and TRBJ1-2, with 7 bases fitting TRBD1. J gave up 4 bases and V 1 base, and 6 bases lay outside the gene matches. The CDR3 is made up of 15 amino acids. CDR1 is KGHSH and CDR2 is LQKENI in the germline V gene. The CDR3 here is CASSPQGAPGYGYTF. CDR3 DNA: TGTGCCAGCTCACCACAGGGGGCCCCTGGCTATGGCTACACCTTC.

The gene calls are TRBV9 and TRBJ2-3; TRBD2 agrees at 7 bases. The CDR3 contains 14 residues. V trimming: 4 bases; J trimming: 6 bases; junction bases outside the gene matches: 8. Germline values: CDR1 SGDLS, CDR2 YYNGEE. CDR3 in amino acids: CASSPRGLEDTQYF. Written as DNA, the CDR3 is TGTGCCAGCAGCCCGCGGGGGTTGGAGGATACGCAGTATTTT.

The J gene is TRBJ1-2, the V gene TRBV30; 9 positions agree with TRBD1. Germline V gene data show CDR1 as GTSNPN and CDR2 as SVGIG (reference sequence). The CDR3 loop spans 14 amino acids. Trimming at V came to 4 bases and at J to 6 bases, leaving 9 bases not matched to a gene. CDR3 protein: CAWKSGTGWNGYTF. CDR3 nucleotide sequence: TGTGCCTGGAAATCCGGGACAGGGTGGAATGGCTACACCTTC.

This clone was seen a handful of times. This sequence joins TRBV29-1 and TRBJ1-2, with D possibly matching TRBD1 (5 bases). Germline-derived CDR1 and CDR2 are SQVTM and ANQGSEA. V was pared by 4 bases and J by 8 bases, with 11 bases between. The CDR3 has 11 residues. In DNA form, the CDR3 reads TGCAGCGTTGTCGCAGGGAACGGCTACACCTTC. Its protein product is CSVVAGNGYTF.